This TCR beta chain was identified in a study of monozygotic twins with inflammatory bowel disease. This CDR3 is 12 amino acids long. From germline, CDR1 is LNHDA and CDR2 SQIVND (reference sequence). Comment on this clonotype: Its antigen is still unknown.

The study, taken as a whole, reports: Especially with disease activity, IBD patients shared fewer clonotypes with others than healthy twins did.

After re-calling the 5' RACE reads, TCRdb lists one entry per CDR3 protein, DNA absent. The sample has about 99,000 distinct CDR3 sequences, and its top ten clones hold approximately 2%. The sample was blood. The clonotype originates from a human donor with ulcerative colitis or Crohn's disease, or a healthy co-twin of an affected twin (not recorded which). This sequence joins TRBV19 and TRBJ1-1. The CDR3 reads CASSWGNTEAFF.